Following are 8 T cell receptor beta chains from one sample sequenced in a study of shared clonotypes between healthy human individuals. Method: immunoSEQ multiplex PCR; TCRdb's copy keeps in-frame clones and lacks some. The sample records roughly 2.5 million clones, just over 90% being singletons. Sequencing was done on a sample of naive CD4+ T cells sorted from blood. Subset specified: CD45RA+ positively selected. These receptors originate from a man between 18 and 29 years old in good health.

V usage is TRBV4-1 and J usage is TRBJ2-7; the D gene could be TRBD1 or TRBD2 (6 bases each). The CDR3 contains 15 residues. Between the trimmed V and J ends, which lost 3 bases and 3 bases, there was a span of 15 bases. In germline, CDR1 is MGHRA, CDR2 YSYEKL. The CDR3 nucleotides read TGCGCCAGCAGCCAGGGGGGTAGGGGGATCTACGAGCAGTACTTC. It encodes CASSQGGRGIYEQYF.

The chain combines TRBV28 with TRBJ2-3, with TRBD1 as a possible D gene (6 bases). The CDR3 extends over 13 amino acids. Trimming cost V 6 bases and J 9 bases, with 16 bases left between them. Germline V gene data show CDR1 as MDHEN and CDR2 as SYDVKM. CDR3: CASSKTGGGTQYF. In DNA form, the CDR3 reads TGTGCCAGCAGCAAGACAGGAGGTGGGACGCAGTATTTT.

This clone showed up just once. The chain links TRBV10-1 to TRBJ1-1; possibly TRBD1 for D (5 bases). CDR1 is WNHNN and CDR2 is SYGVQD in the germline V gene (reference sequence). The length of the CDR3 is 14 residues. Trimming cost V 2 bases and J 1 base, with 8 bases left between them. The CDR3 region has the DNA TGCGCCAGCAGTGAGAGGGGAGGGAACACTGAAGCTTTCTTT. Its translation is CASSERGGNTEAFF.

This clone was recorded once. J is TRBJ1-1 and V is TRBV6-5; D is uncertain. CDR1 MNHEY and CDR2 SVGAGI come from the germline V gene. V lost 2 bases, J lost 11 bases, and 9 bases lay in between. The CDR3 has 11 residues. DNA of the CDR3: TGTGCCAGCAGTTACGACGGGGTGGCTTTCTTT. Its protein is CASSYDGVAFF.

This chain uses TRBV7-2 with TRBJ1-2; 9 bases line up with TRBD1. V lost 1 base to trimming and J lost 7 bases; unmatched junction nucleotides: 4. The CDR3 totals 14 residues. Germline values: CDR1 SGHTA, CDR2 FQGNSA. The CDR3 nucleotides are TGTGCCAGCAGCTTAGACAGGGGGCGGTCTGGCTACACCTTC. This codes for CASSLDRGRSGYTF.

Worth noting for this clone: An end of the junction differs from the germline gene, which may be a read error. The genes are TRBV7-7 and TRBJ2-1, with 8 bases lining up with TRBD1. Germline CDR1 is SSHAT and CDR2 is FNYEAQ (reference sequence). This CDR3 spans 14 amino acids. The CDR3 DNA sequence: TGTGCTAGCAGCTTAGAAAGACAGGGGAAGGAGCAGTTCTTC. Its protein is CASSLERQGKEQFF. The whole variable domain, remainder taken from reference TRBV7-7 and TRBJ2-1, is GAGVSQSPRYKVTKRGQDVTLRCDPISSHATLYWYQQALGQGPEFLTYFNYEAQPDKSGLPSDRFSAERPEGSISTLTIQRTEQRDSAMYRCASSLERQGKEQFFGPGTRLTVL.

The chain uses TRBV2 and TRBJ2-5; no firm D call. The ends were cut back, 6 bases at V and 0 bases at J, with 5 bases in the middle. Germline values: CDR1 SNHLY, CDR2 FYNNEI. This CDR3 has 12 residues. CDR3 in DNA: TGTGCCAGCAGCAGAAACCAAGAGACCCAGTACTTC. It translates to CASSRNQETQYF. The variable domain in full, with the rest retrieved from reference TRBV2 and TRBJ2-5, is EPEVTQTPSHQVTQMGQEVILRCVPISNHLYFYWYRQILGQKVEFLVSFYNNEISEKSEIFDDQFSVERPDGSNFTLKIRSTKLEDSAMYFCASSRNQETQYFGPGTRLLVL.

CDR3 sequence reads: CASSLAGQGASGYTF. The DNA of the CDR3 is TGCGCCAGCAGCTTGGCCGGACAGGGGGCATCTGGCTACACCTTC. This chain links TRBV5-1 with TRBJ1-2, with 11 nucleotides matching TRBD1. The CDR3 is made up of 15 amino acids. Germline V lookup: CDR1 SGHRS, CDR2 YFSETQ. The V segment lost 0 bases and the J segment 7 bases; nucleotides outside the gene matches: 5.